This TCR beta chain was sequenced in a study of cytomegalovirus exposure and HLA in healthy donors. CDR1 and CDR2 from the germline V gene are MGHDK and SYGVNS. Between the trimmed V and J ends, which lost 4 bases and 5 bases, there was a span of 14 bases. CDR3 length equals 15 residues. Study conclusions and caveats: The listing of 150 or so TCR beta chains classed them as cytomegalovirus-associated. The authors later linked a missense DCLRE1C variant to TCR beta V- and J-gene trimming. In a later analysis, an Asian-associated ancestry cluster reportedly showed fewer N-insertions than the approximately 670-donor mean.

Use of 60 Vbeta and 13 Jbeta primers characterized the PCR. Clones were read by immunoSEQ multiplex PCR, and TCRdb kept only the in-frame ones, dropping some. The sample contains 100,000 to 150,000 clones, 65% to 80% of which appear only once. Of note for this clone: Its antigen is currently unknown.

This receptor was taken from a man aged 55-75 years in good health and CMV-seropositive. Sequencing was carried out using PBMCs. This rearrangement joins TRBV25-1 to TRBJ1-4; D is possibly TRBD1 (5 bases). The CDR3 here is CASSATGTPNEKLFF. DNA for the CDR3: TGTGCCAGCAGTGCCACCGGGACTCCAAATGAAAAACTGTTTTTT.